This T cell receptor beta chain was identified in a study of response to subunit inactivated influenza vaccine. Points from the study as a whole: Authors suggested few new T cells are recruited by each seasonal influenza vaccination.

V lost 1 base to trimming and J lost 8 bases; unmatched junction nucleotides: 4. The germline V gene has CDR1 SGHAT and CDR2 FQNNGV. CDR3 size: 13 residues. TCRdb used MiXCR to reprocess the RT-PCR reads, holding one entry per CDR3 protein. The sample contains 700,000 to 900,000 distinct CDR3 sequences, about 20% of which appear only once. This clonotype was observed many times. The antigen is unknown. The V call is TRBV11-2, the J call TRBJ1-2; the match to TRBD1 covers 7 bases. The sequence came from a man aged 45-60 years who received an inactivated influenza vaccine. Specimen: PBMCs from blood, collected more than 4 days after vaccination. CDR3 residues: CASSLGQGEGYTF. CDR3 nucleotides: TGTGCCAGCAGCTTAGGGCAGGGGGAAGGCTACACCTTC.